This TCR beta chain was sequenced for a study of blood T cell repertoires in COVID-19. Study background: Sources were T cells, B-cell-depleted T cells, or PBMCs; the material itself was cDNA or gDNA.

Data came from immunoSEQ multiplex PCR; TCRdb stores just in-frame clones and leaves some out. This sample has fewer than 350,000 clones; around 90% occur once, and the top ten carry approximately 2.7%. In the 2 weeks before study entry, exposed participants met a COVID-19 case, which was PCR-confirmed or clinician-diagnosed. The specimen was PBMCs or T cells enriched from blood (not recorded which). The receptor was isolated from a man aged 35 to 55 who had been exposed to COVID-19.

CDR3 coding DNA: TGTGCCAGCAGCGCCCTGCAGGGACTAGCGGGAACCGGGGAGCTGTTTTTT. Its protein product is CASSALQGLAGTGELFF. The V gene is TRBV9, the J gene TRBJ2-2; 13 nucleotides agree with TRBD2. The CDR3 is 17 amino acids. From germline, CDR1 is SGDLS and CDR2 YYNGEE. J was trimmed by 5 bases and V by 3 bases; bases with no gene match: 7.